This TCR beta chain comes out of a study of T cell changes during pregnancy in multiple sclerosis (dated by TCRdb to the late 2010s). About the study as a whole: Changes in the T cell repertoire over the course of pregnancy were examined in this study in women with multiple sclerosis.

A word on this clone: Its recognized antigen is unknown. Within one base of it there is no much larger clone, and no base qualities were kept.

The library was produced with the immunoSEQ multiplex PCR assay. As stored in TCRdb, this immuneACCESS dataset retains in-frame rearrangements with V and J assigned. A fraction of the clones does not appear; measured against another copy, unresolved V genes explain less than half of the discrepancy, and the remainder lacks a known reason. Here the sample has about 35,000 clones; around nine tenths occur a single time. The ten largest account for 0.78% of the sample. V is cut back by 10 bases and J by 1 base, with 9 bases in the junction unmatched. As encoded in the germline V gene (reference sequence), CDR1 is LNHDA while CDR2 is SQIVND. The CDR3 starts with the cysteine, ends with the phenylalanine, and has 14 residues. The sequence is cut down to CDR3 DNA, 42 bases in frame from base 1.

The material was CD4+ T cells from peripheral blood mononuclear cells, obtained after pregnancy. The receptor's source is a female donor in good health, enrolled as a control in a pregnancy study. The rearrangement joined TRBV19 to TRBJ1-1, with 7 bases matching TRBD1. The nucleotide sequence reads as follows: TGTGCCACCCGACAGGGAGTGGAGAACACTGAAGCTTTCTTT. The translation is CATRQGVENTEAFF.